These T cell receptor beta chains were read from a single sample in a study of T cells in tumors after PD-1 blockade. Produced via immunoSEQ multiplex PCR; TCRdb's table is partial and in-frame only. The data show about 60,000 clones, under 80% seen once. The starting material was PBMCs, obtained after anti-PD-1 treatment. These receptors were collected from a human donor with basal cell carcinoma. Each CDR3 is given with its conserved first and last residue. A D gene is named only where the DNA matches it firmly. Size is stated for part of the rows, as once, few or many counts, or as a class when the clone is expanded.

size	J	V	D	DNA	CDR3
.	TRBJ1-2	TRBV19	.	TGTGCCAGTAGTATCAACAGAATGAACTATGGCTACACCTTC	CASSINRMNYGYTF
.	TRBJ2-1	TRBV27	TRBD2	TGTGCCAGCCAGACTAGCGGGGGGGTAGGGGAGCAGTTCTTC	CASQTSGGVGEQFF
.	TRBJ1-5	TRBV6-4	TRBD1	TGTGCCAGCAGTCCCTCGCAGGGGGCAGGGCAGCCCCAGCATTTT	CASSPSQGAGQPQHF
.	TRBJ1-2	TRBV19	.	TGTGCCAGTATCGACATTCAGGGATGGTCGGGCTACACCTTC	CASIDIQGWSGYTF
once	TRBJ2-1	TRBV29-1	TRBD2	TGCAGCGTTGCGCGAGAGCGGGGACCCTACAATGAGCAGTTCTTC	CSVARERGPYNEQFF
.	TRBJ2-3	TRBV9	TRBD2	TGTGCCAGCAGCACCGGGACTAGCGGGAAGAGCACAGATACGCAGTATTTT	CASSTGTSGKSTDTQYF
few	TRBJ1-1	TRBV28	.	TGTGCCAGCAGCCACGTGGGACTGGAGAACACTGAAGCTTTCTTT	CASSHVGLENTEAFF
.	TRBJ1-5	TRBV6-6	.	TGTGCCAGCAGTGGATCAGGGGCACAGCCCCAGCATTTT	CASSGSGAQPQHF
.	TRBJ1-3	TRBV30	TRBD1	TGTGCCTGGACCACAGGGGGCACGGGAAACACCATATATTTT	CAWTTGGTGNTIYF
.	TRBJ2-3	TRBV20-1	TRBD1	TGCAGCGGCACAGGGGCAGATACGCAGTATTTT	CSGTGADTQYF
once	TRBJ1-1	TRBV7-9	.	TGTGCCAGCAGCCACAATCAGGGGAACACTGAAGCTTTCTTT	CASSHNQGNTEAFF
.	TRBJ2-5	TRBV30	.	TGTGCCTGGAGTAAACAGGAGGTAGAGACCCAGTACTTC	CAWSKQEVETQYF
.	TRBJ1-2	TRBV7-9	.	TGTGCCAGCAGCTTAGGCAGGGTCGACAGTAACTATGGCTACACCTTC	CASSLGRVDSNYGYTF
.	TRBJ2-7	TRBV6-5	TRBD1	TGTGCCAGCAGTTACTCATCCGGGACAGAAACCTACGAGCAGTACTTC	CASSYSSGTETYEQYF
.	TRBJ1-1	TRBV7-8	TRBD1	TGTGCCAGCAGCCTCGGGGGGACAGGAGCTAACACTGAAGCTTTCTTT	CASSLGGTGANTEAFF
.	TRBJ2-5	TRBV5-1	.	TGCGCCAGCAGCTTGACAGGGAGGGAGACCCAGTACTTC	CASSLTGRETQYF
.	TRBJ2-1	TRBV6-4	.	TGTGCCAGCAGTGAGGAAAGGGGAAATGAGCAGTTCTTC	CASSEERGNEQFF
.	TRBJ2-6	TRBV18	.	TGTGCCAGCTCACCTATCCTAGTAGGTTCTGGGGCCAACGTCCTGACTTTC	CASSPILVGSGANVLTF
.	TRBJ2-5	TRBV6-1	.	TGTGCCAGCAGTGATTACGGAATTCAAGAGACCCAGTACTTC	CASSDYGIQETQYF
few	TRBJ1-1	TRBV3-1/TRBV3-2	.	TGTGCCAGCAGCCAAGGGTACACTGAAGCTTTCTTT	CASSQGYTEAFF
.	TRBJ1-1	TRBV6-6	.	TGTGCCAGTTTACGGGGGGCCGGGGTTTCCAACACTGAAGCTTTCTTT	CASLRGAGVSNTEAFF
.	TRBJ2-4	TRBV21-1	.	TGTGCCAGCAGCAAAGGGGGGACCCCATGGGTCAAAAACATTCAGTACTTC	CASSKGGTPWVKNIQYF
.	TRBJ2-2	TRBV7-7	TRBD1	TGTGCCAGCAGCGTCGACTGGACAGGGGGCTCCGGGGAGCTGTTTTTT	CASSVDWTGGSGELFF
.	TRBJ1-2	TRBV2	TRBD1	TGTGCCAGCAGTGAATACGGGACAGGGGTTTTGGACTACACCTTC	CASSEYGTGVLDYTF
.	TRBJ2-7	TRBV7-9	.	TGTGCCAGCAGCTTAGGTATAGGGGAATCCTACGAGCAGTACTTC	CASSLGIGESYEQYF
.	TRBJ2-1	TRBV5-4	TRBD2	TGTGCCAGCAGCCTGACTAGCGGGACCTACAATGAGCAGTTCTTC	CASSLTSGTYNEQFF
.	TRBJ1-1	TRBV2	.	TGTGCCAGCAGTGAACAGGGGCTGAACACTGAAGCTTTCTTT	CASSEQGLNTEAFF
once	TRBJ1-1	TRBV4-2	.	TGTGCCAGCAGCCAAGAGGGGACGAACACTGAAGCTTTCTTT	CASSQEGTNTEAFF
.	TRBJ1-6	TRBV19	.	TGTGCCAGTAGTGAAACAGGGAATTCACCCCTCCACTTT	CASSETGNSPLHF
.	TRBJ2-1	TRBV10-1	TRBD2	TGCGCCAGCAGTGAGTCGACGGGGGGGCGGTTTGAGCAGTTCTTC	CASSESTGGRFEQFF
once	TRBJ2-7	TRBV15	.	TGTGCCACCAGCAGAGAGCGGGCAGGGGGGGAGTTATACTACGAGCAGTACTTC	CATSRERAGGELYYEQYF
.	TRBJ1-2	TRBV7-6	TRBD1	TGTGCCAGCAGCCCTCAGGGGGCGGGAGCCTCTAACTATGGCTACACCTTC	CASSPQGAGASNYGYTF
once	TRBJ1-2	TRBV6-4	.	TGTGCCAGCAGTGACACATACAGGACGGGGGGCTACACCTTC	CASSDTYRTGGYTF
.	TRBJ1-1	TRBV7-2	.	TGTGCCAGCAGCCCCCGGACTCACCTGAGGGAGAACACTGAAGCTTTCTTT	CASSPRTHLRENTEAFF
.	TRBJ1-2	TRBV6-1	.	TGTGCCAGCGGTGAAGACGCTAACTATGGCTACACCTTC	CASGEDANYGYTF
.	TRBJ2-6	TRBV6-6	TRBD2	TGTGCCAGCAGCCCCCGGGGGGCTGGGGCCAACGTCCTGACTTTC	CASSPRGAGANVLTF
.	TRBJ2-3	TRBV6-5	.	TGTGCCAGCAGTTACAACTTCGGGGATACGCAGTATTTT	CASSYNFGDTQYF
.	TRBJ1-6	TRBV10-3	.	TGTGCCATCAGTGTCCGGGAGGATTCACCCCTCCACTTT	CAISVREDSPLHF
.	TRBJ2-1	TRBV27	TRBD1	TGTGCCAGCAGATTACGACAGGGAGATGAGCAGTTCTTC	CASRLRQGDEQFF
.	TRBJ1-2	TRBV5-1	TRBD1	TGCGCCAGCAACATGGGTTGGAGGGGGCGCGAAAACTATGGCTACACCTTC	CASNMGWRGRENYGYTF
.	TRBJ1-4	TRBV30	.	TGTGCCTGGACCAGTAGCGCGATGCTCGGTGAAAAACTGTTTTTT	CAWTSSAMLGEKLFF